The TCR beta chain described here comes from a study of T cells in Graves' hyperthyroidism and ophthalmopathy. The junction had 10 bases not matched to a gene; V was cut back by 3 bases and J by 7 bases. Per germline, CDR1 SGDLS and CDR2 YYNGEE. The CDR3 extends over 15 amino acids. There were TCR beta CDR3 regions amplified from RNA transcripts. The HTBI primer set was used in a first-round RT-PCR of the TCR CDR3. TCRdb re-called the multiplex PCR reads through MiXCR, storing one row per CDR3 protein. The table records about 260,000 distinct CDR3 sequences, under 30% of them present only once. This clonotype was obtained from a man in his forties with Graves' hyperthyroidism that later progressed to Graves' ophthalmopathy. The chain joins TRBV9 to TRBJ2-5; 9 bases match TRBD1. Specimen: blood. The CDR3 spells CASSDGTGTLGTQYF. The DNA for the CDR3 is TGTGCCAGCAGCGACGGGACAGGGACTCTGGGGACCCAGTACTTC.